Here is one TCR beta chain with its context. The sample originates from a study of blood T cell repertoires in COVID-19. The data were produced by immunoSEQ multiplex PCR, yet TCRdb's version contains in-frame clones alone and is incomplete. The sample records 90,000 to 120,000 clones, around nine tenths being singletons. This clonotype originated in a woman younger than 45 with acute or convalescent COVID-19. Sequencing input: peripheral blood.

In DNA, the CDR3 is TGTGCCAGCTCACTCCGAACACTAGCGGGGTCCCCCGGGGAGCTGTTTTTT. Translation gives CASSLRTLAGSPGELFF. The chain couples TRBV18 to TRBJ2-2, with 10 bases identical to TRBD2. The CDR3 runs to 17 residues. The germline V gene encodes CDR1 KGHSH and CDR2 LQKENI. The junction had 11 bases not matched to a gene; V was cut back by 4 bases and J by 6 bases.